This TCR beta chain originates from a study of blood T cell repertoires in COVID-19. Overall study: Sites in the United States, Italy and Spain provided acute and convalescent COVID-19 samples. The analysed material was cDNA or gDNA that came from T cells, B-cell-depleted T cells, or PBMCs.

This clone came up once. Methods used by the authors: By means of reference gene primer amplification, nucleated cell counts were estimated. Using immunoSEQ multiplex PCR, the repertoire was profiled, and TCRdb retains in-frame clones only, with some absent. That table supplies the V and J calls and clone size; D and trimming were determined from the DNA. This sample carries about 95,000 clones, approximately 88% of them seen once, and the ten largest clones take around 2.9%. V lost 0 bases to trimming and J lost 4 bases; unmatched junction nucleotides: 5. Germline CDR1 MGHRA, CDR2 YSYEKL. The CDR3 extends over 17 amino acids. Followed over time, Seattle patients had been enrolled while infection was active.

This chain uses TRBV4-1 with TRBJ2-1; 11 bases line up with TRBD2. This TCR was sampled from a man aged 50 or older with COVID-19, enrolled during active disease. Sequenced input: peripheral blood. The DNA for the CDR3 is TGCGCCAGCAGCCAAGATATGACTAGCGGGGCTTACAATGAGCAGTTCTTC. Protein: CASSQDMTSGAYNEQFF.